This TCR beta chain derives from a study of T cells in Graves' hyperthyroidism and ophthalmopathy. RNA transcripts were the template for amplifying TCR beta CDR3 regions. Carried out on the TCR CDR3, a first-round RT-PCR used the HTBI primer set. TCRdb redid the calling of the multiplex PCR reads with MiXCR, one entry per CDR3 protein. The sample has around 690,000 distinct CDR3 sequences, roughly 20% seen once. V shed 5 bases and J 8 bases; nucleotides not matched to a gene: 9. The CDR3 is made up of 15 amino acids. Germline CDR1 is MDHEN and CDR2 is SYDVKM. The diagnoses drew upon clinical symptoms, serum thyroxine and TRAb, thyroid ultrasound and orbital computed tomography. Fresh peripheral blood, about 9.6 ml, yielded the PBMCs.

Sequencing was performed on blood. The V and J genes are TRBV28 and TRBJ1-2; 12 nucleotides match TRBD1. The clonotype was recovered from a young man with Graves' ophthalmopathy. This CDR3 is CASSIGTGGLGGYTF. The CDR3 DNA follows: TGTGCCAGCAGTATCGGGACAGGGGGCCTGGGAGGCTACACCTTC.